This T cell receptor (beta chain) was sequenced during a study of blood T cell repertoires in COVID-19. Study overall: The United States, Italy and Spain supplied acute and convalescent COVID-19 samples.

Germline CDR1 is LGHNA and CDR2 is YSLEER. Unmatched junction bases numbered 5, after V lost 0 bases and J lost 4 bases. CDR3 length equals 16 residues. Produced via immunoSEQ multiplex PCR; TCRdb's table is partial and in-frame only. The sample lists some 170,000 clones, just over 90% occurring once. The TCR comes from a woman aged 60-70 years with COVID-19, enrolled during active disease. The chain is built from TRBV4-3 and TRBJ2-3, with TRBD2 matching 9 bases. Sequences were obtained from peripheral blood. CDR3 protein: CASSQEASGDPDTQYF. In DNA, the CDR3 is TGCGCCAGCAGCCAAGAGGCTAGCGGGGACCCAGATACGCAGTATTTT.